This T cell receptor (delta chain) originates from a study of γδ T cells in repeated Plasmodium falciparum infection. Flow sorting of PBMC yielded separate Vgamma9/Vdelta2+ and Vdelta2-negative gammadelta T cell populations for bulk repertoire analysis. General observations from the study: Waves of new clonotype selection appeared after repeated controlled infections in Vdelta2-negative, largely Vdelta1+, gammadelta T cells.

This clone has at least ten counts. Its antigen is unknown. TCRdb's protein, taken from a much larger clone, differs from this DNA's translation at residue 6, likely owing to a read error; the protein displayed comes from the DNA. V was pared by 1 base and J by 0 bases, with 19 bases of the junction left unmatched. Germline V gives CDR1 TSWWSYY, CDR2 QGS. CDR3 length equals 21 residues. TCRdb made new clone calls on the multiplex PCR reads using CATT. The sample comprises under 65,000 delta-chain clones, 1.5% to 2% of which are singletons, and around 16% rests with the top ten. The V and J genes are TRDV1 and TRDJ1, with 8 positions matching TRDD3. Sequenced material: gamma-delta T cells from blood. This TCR derives from a pool of human donors (malaria-infected and uninfected, not separated). CDR3 bases: TGTGCTCTTGGGGAACAGCCCTTTTTCCCACTTTTACTGGGGGACACCGATAAACTCATCTTT. Translating it yields CALGEQPFFPLLLGDTDKLIF.